This TCR beta chain was sequenced during a study of cytomegalovirus exposure and HLA in healthy donors. Study-level information: Out of roughly 200 million T cells, an earlier analysis found around 110 million unique TCR beta sequences in total. Study-level points and caveats: Associated with HLA alleles at 0.05 false discovery rate in a later analysis were 16,951 TCR beta sequences. Researchers reported from a later analysis that most CMV-associated TCR beta chains appeared HLA-restricted. Researchers had no immune exposure information except CMV serostatus available.

In the case of this clone: What it binds is not known.

Germline CDR1 reads MNHNS; CDR2 reads SASEGT. V gave up 2 bases and J gave up 5 bases; unmatched junction bases: 7. This CDR3 contains 16 residues. The PCR made use of 60 Vbeta and 13 Jbeta primers. Profiled with immunoSEQ multiplex PCR; TCRdb holds only in-frame clones, not every one. Its listing shows 40,000 to 50,000 clones. This rearrangement joins TRBV6-1 to TRBJ1-5, with 9 positions matching TRBD1. This TCR derives from a woman in her thirties or forties in good health and CMV-seronegative. The sequenced sample was PBMCs. The CDR3 here is CASSENDRGADQPQHF. CDR3 DNA: TGTGCCAGCAGTGAAAACGACAGGGGGGCCGATCAGCCCCAGCATTTT.